Below, one TCR beta chain is given with its context. The assay was immunoSEQ multiplex PCR, and TCRdb's table has in-frame clones only and misses some. The top ten clones hold roughly 13% of a sample with about 480,000 clones, roughly 85% of them seen once. From germline, CDR1 is SGHVS and CDR2 FNYEAQ. V gave up 5 bases and J gave up 4 bases; unmatched junction bases: 4. The CDR3 extends over 14 amino acids. Regarding treatment: approximately 18 received Ad26.COV2.S at low or high dose, single or two shots; about 5 received placebo; per-sample allocation not given. Following the first vaccine or placebo injection, samples were taken on day 63. The data derive from a study of Ad26.COV2.S vaccination and SARS-CoV-2 variants.

The gene calls are TRBV7-6 and TRBJ2-2; 7 nucleotides align to TRBD1. The material sequenced was peripheral blood, taken in a trial of Ad26.COV2.S vaccine versus placebo. The TCR sequence derives from a person between 18 and 59 years old who received the Ad26.COV2.S COVID-19 vaccine or a placebo. CDR3 in amino acids: CASSPTGSTGELFF. The CDR3 DNA reads TGTGCCAGCAGCCCGACAGGGAGCACCGGGGAGCTGTTTTTT.